The 19 T cell receptor beta chains reported below all come from one sample, sequenced in a study of regulatory T cells in long-lasting Graves disease. Both iRepertoire HTBI primers and Arm-PCR of CDR3 regions were used to build the TCR beta libraries. TCRdb independently ran MiXCR on the multiplex PCR reads; one entry per CDR3 protein. The sample holds fewer than 650,000 distinct CDR3 sequences; more than 15% are singletons and the top ten take about 12%. The time point is: newly diagnosed GD, antithyroid drugs for less than 3 months. The TCR library used RNA extracted from PBMCs. This same sample was also part of a study on T cells in Graves' hyperthyroidism and ophthalmopathy.

Sequencing used peripheral blood mononuclear cells (PBMCs), obtained at new diagnosis, from a patient treated with antithyroid drugs. These TCRs come from a man younger than 30 with Graves disease.

This clonotype was seen only a few times. The V gene is TRBV5-1, the J gene TRBJ2-3; no clear D. Deletions cut 0 bases from V and 1 base from J, with 6 bases between. The CDR3 covers 14 residues. From germline, CDR1 is SGHRS and CDR2 YFSETQ. In nucleotides, the CDR3 is TGCGCCAGCAGCTTGGTATGGGGCACAGATACGCAGTATTTT. Translated, it gives CASSLVWGTDTQYF.

Concerning this clonotype: Just one base apart from a much larger clone, this may be a read error. The CDR3, as DNA: TGTGCCAGCAGGACTCCGAGATCACGGGCCTACAATGAGCAGTTCTTC. This encodes CASRTPRSRAYNEQFF. The chain employs TRBV6-2 or TRBV6-3 and TRBJ2-1; no clear D. This CDR3 is 16 amino acids long. V gave up 6 bases and J gave up 2 bases, with 17 bases separating them. Germline CDR1 MNHEY, CDR2 SVGEGT.

CDR3 nucleotides: TGTGCCAGCAGCTTCGGACAGGGGCAGGAGGAGCTGTTTTTT. It specifies CASSFGQGQEELFF. The rearrangement uses TRBV11-3 and TRBJ2-2; the match to TRBD1 covers 9 bases. The trim removed 3 bases at V and 10 bases at J, leaving 6 bases unmatched. Germline CDR1 reads SGHNT; CDR2 reads YENEEA. This CDR3 is 14 amino acids long.

This clonotype was counted many times. The chain employs TRBV6-2 or TRBV6-3 and TRBJ2-3; no clear D gene. Between the trimmed V and J ends, which lost 2 bases and 4 bases, there was a span of 10 bases. The CDR3 spans 14 residues. Germline CDR1 is MNHEY and CDR2 is SVGEGT. The CDR3 protein is CASSYGEQADTQYF. The CDR3 DNA reads as TGTGCCAGCAGTTACGGGGAACAAGCAGATACGCAGTATTTT.

This clonotype was recorded a few times. DNA for the CDR3: TGCAGTGCTAGAGATGCGGGGAGCTCCTACAATGAGCAGTTCTTC. It translates to CSARDAGSSYNEQFF. The chain couples TRBV20-1 to TRBJ2-1, with D maybe TRBD2 (6 bases). CDR3 size: 15 residues. Germline CDR1 is DFQATT and CDR2 is SNEGSKA (reference sequence). With 0 bases removed from V and 0 bases from J, the gap between germline ends came to 9 bases.

This clonotype was seen many times. The chain links TRBV11-2 to TRBJ2-7, with D tentatively TRBD1 (5 bases). CDR1 and CDR2 (germline): SGHAT, FQNNGV. Trimming removed 4 bases from V and 0 bases from J, with 10 bases in between. The CDR3 contains 14 residues. CDR3 in amino acids: CASSSRQSSYEQYF. The CDR3, as DNA: TGTGCCAGCAGCTCCAGACAGAGCTCCTACGAGCAGTACTTC.

This clonotype was counted ten times or more. CDR3 coding DNA: TGTGCCAGCAGCTTGGAAGGGGGACCGGGGAACATTCAGTACTTC. This encodes CASSLEGGPGNIQYF. The gene calls are TRBV11-2 and TRBJ2-4; perhaps TRBD1 as D (6 bases). V was shortened by 3 bases and J by 7 bases, with 16 bases between the two germline ends. This CDR3 comprises 15 residues. Germline CDR1 reads SGHAT; CDR2 reads FQNNGV.

This clonotype was found a few times. This chain joins TRBV4-1 and TRBJ2-3; no firm D call. V lost 1 base, J lost 2 bases, and 13 bases lay in between. The CDR3 length is 16 residues. Germline V gene data show CDR1 as MGHRA and CDR2 as YSYEKL. CDR3 region: CASSQVNMGFTDTQYF. CDR3 in DNA: TGCGCCAGCAGCCAAGTTAATATGGGTTTCACAGATACGCAGTATTTT.

This clonotype was recorded at least ten times. The chain recombines TRBV28 with TRBJ2-1; D is perhaps TRBD1 (6 bases). The V end was cut by 4 bases, the J end by 5 bases, with 21 bases between. The germline gives CDR1 MDHEN, CDR2 SYDVKM. This CDR3 is built from 17 residues. CDR3 loop: CASSWGEGRGRNNEQFF. DNA of the CDR3: TGTGCCAGCAGTTGGGGCGAAGGCAGGGGCAGGAACAATGAGCAGTTCTTC.

The chain carries TRBV20-1 and TRBJ2-5, with 9 bases fitting TRBD2. Per the germline V gene, CDR1 is DFQATT and CDR2 is SNEGSKA (reference sequence). This CDR3 spans 14 amino acids. V shed 7 bases and J 5 bases; nucleotides not matched to a gene: 11. Here the CDR3 reads CSVVAGGVMETQYF. The DNA of the CDR3 is TGCAGTGTGGTTGCGGGAGGGGTCATGGAGACCCAGTACTTC.

This clonotype was detected only a few times. The rearrangement links TRBV9 to TRBJ2-1, with D possibly being TRBD1 (6 bases). Trimming removed 4 bases at V and 4 bases at J, with 15 bases between. The length of the CDR3 is 15 residues. Germline V lookup: CDR1 SGDLS, CDR2 YYNGEE. CDR3 in amino acids: CASSLTGTQYNEQFF. The CDR3 region has the DNA TGTGCCAGCAGCCTGACAGGTACCCAATACAATGAGCAGTTCTTC.

This clonotype has ten or more counts. The V call is TRBV7-9, the J call TRBJ2-7; 12 nucleotides line up with TRBD1. The CDR3 is made up of 15 amino acids. With V trimmed by 1 base and J by 5 bases, 3 bases remained unmatched. In germline, CDR1 is SEHNR, CDR2 FQNEAQ (reference sequence). Here the CDR3 DNA reads TGTGCCAGCAGCTTAGGGGACAGGGGGCCCAACGAGCAGTACTTC. It encodes CASSLGDRGPNEQYF. The variable domain in full, completed from reference TRBV7-9 and TRBJ2-7, reads DTGVSQNPRHKITKRGQNVTFRCDPISEHNRLYWYRQTLGQGPEFLTYFQNEAQLEKSRLLSDRFSAERPKGSFSTLEIQRTEQGDSAMYLCASSLGDRGPNEQYFGPGTRLTVT.

This clonotype was counted a few times. The V call is TRBV2, the J call TRBJ2-3, with 7 bases identical to TRBD2. The CDR3 covers 16 residues. Germline V CDR1 and CDR2: SNHLY, FYNNEI. Germline trimming cut 3 bases from V and 3 bases from J; bases unmatched to any gene: 9. CDR3 coding DNA: TGTGCCAGCAGTGACGTTGGCGGGAGTGGGACAGATACGCAGTATTTT. It specifies CASSDVGGSGTDTQYF.

Many counts were recorded for this clonotype. The chain combines TRBV30 with TRBJ2-2; D is possibly TRBD1 (6 bases). V shed 4 bases and J shed 6 bases, with 12 bases lying between them. Germline V gene sequence: CDR1 GTSNPN, CDR2 SVGIG (reference sequence). CDR3 length: 13 residues. CDR3 coding DNA: TGTGCCTGGAACCGGCAGGGGTCCGGGGAGCTGTTTTTT. It encodes CAWNRQGSGELFF.

This clonotype was seen many times. The chain's CDR3 is CATSDPGLAGEDEQFF. The DNA for the CDR3 is TGTGCCACCAGTGACCCGGGGCTAGCGGGAGAGGATGAGCAGTTCTTC. V and J are TRBV24-1 and TRBJ2-1, with 10 bases lining up with TRBD2. This CDR3 spans 16 amino acids. The V segment lost 4 bases and the J segment 8 bases; nucleotides outside the gene matches: 10. CDR1 is KGHDR and CDR2 is SFDVKD in the germline V gene.

The V call is TRBV4-3, the J call TRBJ1-1; D perhaps matches TRBD1 (5 bases). In germline, CDR1 is LGHNA, CDR2 YSLEER. CDR3 length: 13 residues. V was pared by 1 base and J by 6 bases, with 9 bases between. The CDR3 is CASSQVGAAEAFF. CDR3 coding DNA: TGCGCCAGCAGCCAAGTCGGGGCGGCTGAAGCTTTCTTT.

This sequence joins TRBV15 and TRBJ2-7, with 8 bases that match TRBD1. CDR3 length equals 17 residues. The trim removed 0 bases at V and 3 bases at J, leaving 10 bases unmatched. CDR1 and CDR2 from the germline V gene are LNHNV and YYDKDF (reference sequence). The CDR3 sequence is CATSRDPTPGTGYEQYF. For the CDR3, the DNA is TGTGCCACCAGCAGAGATCCGACCCCCGGGACAGGCTACGAGCAGTACTTC.

This clonotype has a count of ten or more. The chain employs TRBV7-3 and TRBJ1-1; D is uncertain. The CDR3 contains 13 residues. The ends were cut back, 5 bases at V and 3 bases at J, with 10 bases in the middle. Germline CDR1 SGHTA, CDR2 FQGTGA. The CDR3 loop reads CASSLQRDTEAFF. As DNA, the CDR3 is TGTGCCAGCAGCCTACAGCGGGACACTGAAGCTTTCTTT.

This clonotype was picked up many times. The J gene is TRBJ2-5, the V gene TRBV6-1, with 14 bases aligning to TRBD2. V gave up 5 bases and J gave up 3 bases; unmatched junction bases: 2. The CDR3 is 15 amino acids. Germline CDR1 is MNHNS and CDR2 is SASEGT. The CDR3 loop reads CASSRLAGGEETQYF. The CDR3 coding sequence is TGTGCCAGCAGTCGACTAGCGGGAGGGGAAGAGACCCAGTACTTC.